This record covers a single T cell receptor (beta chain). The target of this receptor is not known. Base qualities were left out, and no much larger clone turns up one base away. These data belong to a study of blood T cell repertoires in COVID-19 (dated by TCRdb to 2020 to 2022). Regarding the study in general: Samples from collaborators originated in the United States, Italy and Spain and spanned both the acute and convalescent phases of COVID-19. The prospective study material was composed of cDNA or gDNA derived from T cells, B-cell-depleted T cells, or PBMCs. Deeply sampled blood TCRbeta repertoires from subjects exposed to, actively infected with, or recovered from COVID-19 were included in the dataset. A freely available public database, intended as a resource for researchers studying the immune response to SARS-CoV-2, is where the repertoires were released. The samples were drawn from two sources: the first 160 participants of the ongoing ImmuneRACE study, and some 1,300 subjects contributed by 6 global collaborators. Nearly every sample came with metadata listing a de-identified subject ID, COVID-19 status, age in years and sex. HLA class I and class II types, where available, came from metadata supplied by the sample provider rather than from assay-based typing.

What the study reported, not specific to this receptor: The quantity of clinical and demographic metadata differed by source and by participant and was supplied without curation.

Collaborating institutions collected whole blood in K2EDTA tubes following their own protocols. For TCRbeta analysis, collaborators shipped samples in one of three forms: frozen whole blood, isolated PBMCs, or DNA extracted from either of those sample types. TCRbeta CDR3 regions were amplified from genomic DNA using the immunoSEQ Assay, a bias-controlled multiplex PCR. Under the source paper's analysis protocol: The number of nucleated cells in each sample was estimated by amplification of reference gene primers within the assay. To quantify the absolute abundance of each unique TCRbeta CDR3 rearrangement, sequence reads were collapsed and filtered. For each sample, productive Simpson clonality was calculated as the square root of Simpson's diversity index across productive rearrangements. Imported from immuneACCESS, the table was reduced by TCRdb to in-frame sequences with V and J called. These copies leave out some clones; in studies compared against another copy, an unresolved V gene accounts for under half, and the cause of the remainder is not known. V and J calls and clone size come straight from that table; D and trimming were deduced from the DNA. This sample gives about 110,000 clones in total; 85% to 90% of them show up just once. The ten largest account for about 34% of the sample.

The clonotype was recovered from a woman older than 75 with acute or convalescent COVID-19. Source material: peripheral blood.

The sequenced DNA: TGTGCCAGTAGTATAGATTCAAGTTCGGCGAGACATCTGAACCACGAGCAGTACTTC. This is translated as CASSIDSSSARHLNHEQYF. The chain couples TRBV19 to TRBJ2-7; the D gene identity is not certain. CDR1 and CDR2 (LNHDA, SQIVND) derive from the germline V gene (reference sequence). V is shortened by 0 bases, J by 5 bases, and the region joining them spans 26 bases. There are 19 amino acids in the CDR3, from cysteine to phenylalanine inclusive. The only DNA kept is the CDR3, 57 bases in frame from the first base. Where the CDR3 stops, the reference TRBV19 and TRBJ2-7 genes take over; the full variable domain is DGGITQSPKYLFRKEGQNVTLSCEQNLNHDAMYWYRQDPGQGLRLIYYSQIVNDFQKGDIAEGYSVSREKKESFPLTVTSAQKNPTAFYLCASSIDSSSARHLNHEQYFGPGTRLTVT.